This record covers a single T cell receptor (beta chain). This specimen comes from a study of blood T cell repertoires in COVID-19. About the study: Donors in the United States, Italy and Spain gave samples during acute or convalescent COVID-19.

As processed by the authors: Estimates of nucleated cell counts were drawn from the amplification of reference gene primers. The table came from immunoSEQ multiplex PCR; TCRdb's copy has only in-frame clones and leaves some out. V, J and clone size were drawn from that table, and D and trimming were deduced from the DNA. The data hold roughly 62,000 clones, with roughly 83% observed a single time. Germline loops: CDR1 SNHLY, CDR2 FYNNEI. The length of the CDR3 is 14 residues. Trimming removed 6 bases at V and 1 base at J, with 10 bases between. The source material was peripheral blood. The chain has TRBV2 and TRBJ2-1, with D possibly TRBD2 on 6 matching bases. The TCR was taken from a young man with COVID-19, enrolled during active disease. In DNA, the CDR3 is TGTGCCAGCAGAAGGAGGGAGTCCTACAATGAGCAGTTCTTC. Residues: CASRRRESYNEQFF. Drawing the rest from reference TRBV2 and TRBJ2-1, the complete variable domain is EPEVTQTPSHQVTQMGQEVILRCVPISNHLYFYWYRQILGQKVEFLVSFYNNEISEKSEIFDDQFSVERPDGSNFTLKIRSTKLEDSAMYFCASRRRESYNEQFFGPGTRLTVL.